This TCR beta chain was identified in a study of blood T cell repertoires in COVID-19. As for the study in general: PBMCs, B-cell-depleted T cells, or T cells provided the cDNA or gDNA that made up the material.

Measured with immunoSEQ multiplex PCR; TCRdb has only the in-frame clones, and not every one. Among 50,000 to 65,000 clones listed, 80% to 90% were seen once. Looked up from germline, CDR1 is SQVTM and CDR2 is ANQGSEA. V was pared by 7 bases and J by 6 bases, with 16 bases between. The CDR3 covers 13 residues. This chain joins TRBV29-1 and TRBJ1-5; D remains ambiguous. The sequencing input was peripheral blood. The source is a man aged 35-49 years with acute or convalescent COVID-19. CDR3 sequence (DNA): TGCAGCGCCCAAGAAGTGGTCGGTCAGCCCCAGCATTTT. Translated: CSAQEVVGQPQHF. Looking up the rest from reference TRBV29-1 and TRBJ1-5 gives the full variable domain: SAVISQKPSRDICQRGTSLTIQCQVDSQVTMMFWYRQQPGQSLTLIATANQGSEATYESGFVIDKFPISRPNLTFSTLTVSNMSPEDSSIYLCSAQEVVGQPQHFGDGTRLSIL.